Below, 29 T cell receptor beta chains from the same sample are listed, as sequenced in a study of control samples from healthy donors and cancer patients. Measured with immunoSEQ multiplex PCR; TCRdb has only the in-frame clones, and not every one. The sample carries roughly 40,000 clones, 83% recorded once. The sequenced material came from blood. These receptors all stem from a man in his sixties in good health.

The chain is built from TRBV4-3 and TRBJ2-5; no definite D call. This CDR3 contains 15 residues. CDR1 and CDR2 from the germline V gene are LGHNA and YSLEER. V was clipped by 8 bases and J by 6 bases, with 22 bases between them. Here the CDR3 DNA reads TGCGCCAGCCCCAGAGGTACCTGGCAAGGGCAGACCCAGTACTTC. Translating it yields CASPRGTWQGQTQYF.

The rearrangement joins TRBV5-1 to TRBJ1-1; a possible D gene is TRBD1 (5 bases). CDR3 length equals 13 residues. Looked up from germline, CDR1 is SGHRS and CDR2 is YFSETQ. The V end lost 3 bases, the J end lost 4 bases, and 10 bases lay between the germline ends. The CDR3 sequence is CASSSTRGTEAFF. The CDR3 DNA follows: TGCGCCAGCAGCTCAACAAGGGGCACTGAAGCTTTCTTT.

The rearrangement links TRBV2 to TRBJ2-2; D may be TRBD2 (5 bases). Between the trimmed V and J ends, which lost 6 bases and 8 bases, there was a span of 13 bases. The CDR3 spans 13 residues. Germline V gives CDR1 SNHLY, CDR2 FYNNEI. CDR3 loop: CASSLAWSGELFF. The CDR3 DNA reads TGTGCCAGCAGCCTAGCCTGGTCGGGGGAGCTGTTTTTT.

This clone was seen only a few times. This rearrangement joins TRBV12-3 or TRBV12-4 to TRBJ1-2; no clear D gene. This CDR3 has 13 residues. Trimming shortened V by 1 base and J by 8 bases, and 11 bases separated the two germline ends. Here the CDR3 reads CASSLEGSPGYTF. CDR3 DNA: TGTGCCAGCAGTTTAGAGGGCTCCCCGGGCTACACCTTC.

This chain connects TRBV28 to TRBJ1-1; D is unclear. CDR3 length: 12 amino acids. The V gene lost 3 bases and the J gene lost 3 bases, with 5 bases spanning the gap. Germline V gene lookup returns CDR1 MDHEN and CDR2 SYDVKM. CDR3 protein: CASSFRDTEAFF. DNA of the CDR3: TGTGCCAGCAGTTTTCGGGACACTGAAGCTTTCTTT.

This chain joins TRBV24-1 and TRBJ2-1; TRBD2 aligns across 12 bases. Germline-derived CDR1 and CDR2 are KGHDR and SFDVKD. With V trimmed by 4 bases and J by 10 bases, 7 bases remained unmatched. The CDR3 extends over 15 amino acids. The CDR3 loop reads CATSDDGLAGREQFF. CDR3 bases: TGTGCCACCAGTGACGATGGACTAGCGGGAAGGGAGCAGTTCTTC.

The chain carries TRBV19 and TRBJ1-6; D gene uncertain. The ends were cut back, 3 bases at V and 10 bases at J, with 13 bases in the middle. The germline CDR1 and CDR2 sequences are LNHDA and SQIVND (reference sequence). The CDR3 covers 14 residues. For the CDR3, the DNA is TGTGCCAGTAGTATTCCTGGATTGGGCTCACCCCTCCACTTT. Its protein product is CASSIPGLGSPLHF.

Only a few counts were recorded for this clone. J is TRBJ1-2 and V is TRBV6-5, with unresolved D. The CDR3 loop spans 16 amino acids. The V gene lost 0 bases and the J gene lost 2 bases, with 13 bases spanning the gap. CDR1 is MNHEY and CDR2 is SVGAGI in the germline V gene. DNA of the CDR3: TGTGCCAGCAGTTACTCGAGTGGAGCCGTCAACTATGGCTACACCTTC. Protein product: CASSYSSGAVNYGYTF.

The table lists this clone with a few counts. The chain has TRBV7-2 and TRBJ1-5; 8 nucleotides line up with TRBD1. Germline-derived CDR1 and CDR2 are SGHTA and FQGNSA. Trimming at V came to 3 bases and at J to 4 bases, leaving 5 bases not matched to a gene. The CDR3 has 15 amino acids. CDR3 loop: CASSFRQGSNQPQHF. In DNA form, the CDR3 reads TGTGCCAGCAGCTTCCGACAGGGGTCAAATCAGCCCCAGCATTTT. The whole variable domain, filled in from reference TRBV7-2 and TRBJ1-5, reads GAGVSQSPSNKVTEKGKDVELRCDPISGHTALYWYRQSLGQGLEFLIYFQGNSAPDKSGLPSDRFSAERTGGSVSTLTIQRTQQEDSAVYLCASSFRQGSNQPQHFGDGTRLSIL.

J is TRBJ2-3 and V is TRBV27, with D tentatively TRBD1 or TRBD2 (5 bases each). Trimming took off 3 bases at V and 5 bases at J, with 15 bases between the two ends. Germline V gene data show CDR1 as MNHEY and CDR2 as SMNVEV (reference sequence). This CDR3 is built from 15 residues. CDR3 DNA: TGTGCCAGCAGTTTTCGTGGGAGTAGGGGAGATACGCAGTATTTT. Translation gives CASSFRGSRGDTQYF.

This chain links TRBV4-1 with TRBJ1-5; no clear D. Germline V gives CDR1 MGHRA, CDR2 YSYEKL. The CDR3 contains 14 residues. Trimming shortened V by 1 base and J by 7 bases, and 11 bases separated the two germline ends. The CDR3 DNA reads TGCGCCAGCAGCCAAGTCCATATCGGGCAGCCCCAGCATTTT. This encodes CASSQVHIGQPQHF.

The rearrangement links TRBV6-6 to TRBJ1-1; 8 positions agree with TRBD1. The V gene end was trimmed by 6 bases and the J gene end by 4 bases; junction bases not matched to a gene: 4. This CDR3 contains 13 residues. The germline CDR1 and CDR2 sequences are MNHNY and SVGAGI (reference sequence). CDR3 in amino acids: CASRSTGGTEAFF. CDR3 nucleotides: TGTGCCAGCAGGTCCACAGGGGGCACTGAAGCTTTCTTT.

This sequence joins TRBV15 and TRBJ1-4, with D unclear. CDR3 size: 15 residues. V lost 1 base to trimming and J lost 0 bases, with 6 bases between them. From germline, CDR1 is LNHNV and CDR2 YYDKDF (reference sequence). CDR3 amino acids: CATSRGPSTNEKLFF. CDR3 in DNA: TGTGCCACCAGCAGAGGGCCGTCAACTAATGAAAAACTGTTTTTT.

The chain couples TRBV3-1 (or the pseudogene TRBV3-2) to TRBJ2-5; the D gene is possibly TRBD2 (6 bases). Germline values: CDR1 LGHDT, CDR2 YNNKEL (reference sequence). There are 13 residues in the CDR3. Deletions cut 2 bases from V and 9 bases from J, with 13 bases between. The CDR3: CASSQRVGGSQYF. The CDR3 DNA sequence: TGTGCCAGCAGCCAACGGGTTGGGGGGTCCCAGTACTTC.

Only a few counts were recorded for this clone. This chain connects TRBV6-1 to TRBJ1-5, with a weak D call TRBD1 (6 bases). Germline-derived CDR1 and CDR2 are MNHNS and SASEGT. CDR3 length: 16 amino acids. V dropped 0 bases and J dropped 1 base, with 10 bases sitting between them. The DNA of the CDR3 is TGTGCCAGCAGTGAAGCGCCCAGGGGCAGCAATCAGCCCCAGCATTTT. It yields the protein CASSEAPRGSNQPQHF.

The chain is built from TRBV18 and TRBJ2-5, with D perhaps matching TRBD1 (5 bases). This CDR3 is 14 amino acids long. The V and J ends lost 5 bases and 4 bases respectively, with 14 bases between them. From germline, CDR1 is KGHSH and CDR2 LQKENI. CDR3 DNA sequence: TGTGCCAGCTCATACCGGCGCCAGGGAGAGACCCAGTACTTC. It encodes CASSYRRQGETQYF.

Only a few counts were recorded for this clone. The V and J genes are TRBV4-3 and TRBJ1-1; D gene unclear. The V end lost 3 bases, the J end lost 1 base, and 9 bases lay between the germline ends. In germline, CDR1 is LGHNA, CDR2 YSLEER. This CDR3 has 14 amino acids. CDR3: CASSHQRWNTEAFF. CDR3 in DNA: TGCGCCAGCAGCCACCAACGGTGGAACACTGAAGCTTTCTTT.

As DNA, the CDR3 is TGTGCCAGCAGTAGACAGGCTAGCAATCAGCCCCAGCATTTT. It encodes CASSRQASNQPQHF. The chain uses TRBV2 and TRBJ1-5; TRBD1 might be the D (6 bases). This CDR3 comprises 14 residues. Germline-derived CDR1 and CDR2 are SNHLY and FYNNEI. V shed 5 bases and J shed 0 bases, with 8 bases lying between them.

The J gene is TRBJ2-1, the V gene TRBV5-6, with 7 bases identical to TRBD1. This CDR3 has 16 amino acids. Germline V gene data show CDR1 as SGHDT and CDR2 as YYEEEE. After removal of 3 bases from V and 14 bases from J, the junction contained 20 bases not matched to a gene. The CDR3: CASSSVASSAGGHEFF. The CDR3 DNA reads TGTGCCAGCAGCTCGGTTGCGAGTTCTGCAGGGGGTCATGAGTTCTTC.

The chain employs TRBV30 and TRBJ1-1; D is undetermined. CDR1 GTSNPN and CDR2 SVGIG come from the germline V gene (reference sequence). The CDR3 runs to 14 residues. V lost 0 bases, J lost 1 base, and 9 bases lay in between. CDR3 residues: CAWSVGKKNTEAFF. DNA for the CDR3: TGTGCCTGGAGTGTAGGTAAAAAGAACACTGAAGCTTTCTTT.

J is TRBJ2-5 and V is TRBV11-3; D may be TRBD2 (5 bases). Germline CDR1 and CDR2: SGHNT and YENEEA. The CDR3 has 15 amino acids. The V end lost 2 bases, the J end lost 4 bases, and 14 bases lay between the germline ends. CDR3 amino acids: CASSLRAGVGETQYF. CDR3 bases: TGTGCCAGCAGCTTACGGGCGGGTGTGGGAGAGACCCAGTACTTC.

The chain has TRBV9 and TRBJ1-6; 9 positions match TRBD1. This CDR3 comprises 21 residues. V dropped 4 bases and J dropped 5; count of bases not matched to a gene: 22. Looked up from germline, CDR1 is SGDLS and CDR2 is YYNGEE. The CDR3: CASSPPIPTGGIKGNNSPLHF. The CDR3 DNA is TGTGCCAGCAGCCCCCCAATACCGACAGGGGGAATTAAGGGGAATAATTCACCCCTCCACTTT.

V gene TRBV30 combines with J gene TRBJ1-2; possible D gene TRBD1, 5 bases. Germline CDR1 GTSNPN, CDR2 SVGIG (reference sequence). The CDR3 covers 12 residues. The ends were cut back, 3 bases at V and 7 bases at J, with 12 bases in the middle. Written as DNA, the CDR3 is TGTGCCTGGAGCCATGGGGGTAGTGGCTACACCTTC. Its protein is CAWSHGGSGYTF.

The chain carries TRBV7-9 and TRBJ1-3, with TRBD1 matching over 7 bases. This CDR3 has 17 residues. From germline, CDR1 is SEHNR and CDR2 FQNEAQ (reference sequence). J lost 7 bases, V lost 0 bases, and 12 bases had no gene match. CDR3 sequence reads: CASSLALRGRTSNTIYF. The DNA of the CDR3 is TGTGCCAGCAGCTTAGCGCTAAGGGGGCGGACGTCGAACACCATATATTTT.

V and J are TRBV7-8 and TRBJ1-3, with unresolved D. Germline V gene data show CDR1 as SGHVS and CDR2 as FQNEAQ. CDR3 size: 15 residues. V lost 3 bases, J lost 0 bases, and 9 bases lay in between. Here the CDR3 reads CASSFLAYSGNTIYF. The CDR3 nucleotides read TGTGCCAGCAGCTTTCTAGCCTACTCTGGAAACACCATATATTTT.

The V call is TRBV30, the J call TRBJ2-2, with 12 positions matching TRBD2. Germline V gene sequence: CDR1 GTSNPN, CDR2 SVGIG (reference sequence). This CDR3 is built from 17 residues. The CDR3 here is CALGASGRARGTGELFF. CDR3 coding DNA: TGTGCTTTGGGGGCTAGCGGGAGGGCCAGGGGCACCGGGGAGCTGTTTTTT.

This clone turned up a few times. This chain joins TRBV5-1 and TRBJ2-1; 8 bases fit TRBD1. J was trimmed by 4 bases and V by 4 bases; bases with no gene match: 10. Germline V gives CDR1 SGHRS, CDR2 YFSETQ. This CDR3 spans 16 amino acids. The CDR3 nucleotides read TGCGCCAGCAGCCCGGACTGGACAGGGCTTTACAATGAGCAGTTCTTC. Residues: CASSPDWTGLYNEQFF. Using reference TRBV5-1 and TRBJ2-1 for the parts outside the CDR3, the full variable domain is KAGVTQTPRYLIKTRGQQVTLSCSPISGHRSVSWYQQTPGQGLQFLFEYFSETQRNKGNFPGRFSGRQFSNSRSEMNVSTLELGDSALYLCASSPDWTGLYNEQFFGPGTRLTVL.

J is TRBJ1-4 and V is TRBV6-5; the D gene is possibly TRBD1 (6 bases). The CDR3 consists of 14 residues. From germline, CDR1 is MNHEY and CDR2 SVGAGI. V lost 2 bases to trimming and J lost 8 bases, with 12 bases between them. The CDR3 region is CASSYIGGREKLFF. The CDR3 DNA is TGTGCCAGCAGTTACATCGGGGGCAGGGAAAAACTGTTTTTT.

The chain uses TRBV4-1 and TRBJ1-1; D is possibly TRBD1 (5 bases). Trimming shortened V by 0 bases and J by 3 bases, and 17 bases separated the two germline ends. The CDR3 extends over 17 amino acids. Germline CDR1 is MGHRA and CDR2 is YSYEKL. The CDR3 DNA reads TGCGCCAGCAGCCAAGACAGGGATTTACCCCTTTACACTGAAGCTTTCTTT. It translates to CASSQDRDLPLYTEAFF.